These 8 T cell receptor beta chains originate from one sample sequenced in a study of T cells in tuberculosis. The protocol was immunoSEQ multiplex PCR, while the TCRdb copy is restricted to in-frame clones and leaves out a portion. The sample records around 38,000 clones, about 95% being singletons. What was sequenced was PBMCs. Every receptor here comes from a donor between 10 and 35 years old with latent tuberculosis or without tuberculosis infection.

The chain combines TRBV10-3 with TRBJ1-2; TRBD1 is a possible D gene (5 bases). Germline CDR1 ENHRY, CDR2 SYGVKD. The germline V and J ends were trimmed by 6 bases and 4 bases, with 12 bases remaining between them. The CDR3 extends over 13 amino acids. The CDR3 loop is CAISARTIYGYTF. For the CDR3, the DNA is TGTGCCATCAGCGCTAGGACAATCTATGGCTACACCTTC.

The chain has TRBV6-1 and TRBJ2-7; D not resolved. V lost 2 bases, J lost 3 bases, and 11 bases lay in between. Germline loops: CDR1 MNHNS, CDR2 SASEGT. The length of the CDR3 is 14 residues. CDR3 nucleotide sequence: TGTGCCAGCAGTGAAAATATATCGGGCTACGAGCAGTACTTC. Its translation: CASSENISGYEQYF.

The rearrangement links TRBV19 to TRBJ2-1; TRBD2 aligns across 7 bases. The germline CDR1 and CDR2 sequences are LNHDA and SQIVND (reference sequence). With 3 bases clipped from V and 10 bases from J, the junction kept 9 bases outside the gene matches. This CDR3 has 14 residues. The CDR3 protein is CASSIGRPGGEQFF. CDR3 nucleotides: TGTGCCAGTAGTATTGGGAGACCGGGGGGAGAGCAGTTCTTC.

The chain carries TRBV5-1 and TRBJ2-6; tentative D call: TRBD1 (6 bases). The CDR3 contains 16 residues. The ends were cut back, 4 bases at V and 0 bases at J, with 11 bases in the middle. Germline V gene data show CDR1 as SGHRS and CDR2 as YFSETQ. The CDR3 DNA sequence: TGCGCCAGCAGCCCCGGACAGAACTCTGGGGCCAACGTCCTGACTTTC. It is translated as CASSPGQNSGANVLTF.

This chain uses TRBV7-9 with TRBJ1-2, with 7 bases matching TRBD1. Germline-derived CDR1 and CDR2 are SEHNR and FQNEAQ (reference sequence). The V gene end was trimmed by 5 bases and the J gene end by 7 bases; junction bases not matched to a gene: 10. The length of the CDR3 is 14 residues. CDR3: CASSVSGQVIGYTF. The CDR3 region has the DNA TGTGCCAGCAGCGTATCCGGACAGGTTATTGGCTACACCTTC. The full variable domain, rest sourced from reference TRBV7-9 and TRBJ1-2, is DTGVSQNPRHKITKRGQNVTFRCDPISEHNRLYWYRQTLGQGPEFLTYFQNEAQLEKSRLLSDRFSAERPKGSFSTLEIQRTEQGDSAMYLCASSVSGQVIGYTFGSGTRLTVV.

The chain combines TRBV18 with TRBJ1-2; D remains unclear. Germline CDR1 reads KGHSH; CDR2 reads LQKENI. Trimming took off 2 bases at V and 4 bases at J, with 14 bases between the two ends. This CDR3 region has 15 residues. In nucleotides, the CDR3 is TGTGCCAGCTCACCAAGGCCACCCGCGGGCTATGGCTACACCTTC. Its translation is CASSPRPPAGYGYTF.

The chain has TRBV9 and TRBJ1-2; a weak D match, TRBD1 (6 bases). Germline lookup yields CDR1 SGDLS and CDR2 YYNGEE. The CDR3 sequence is 19 residues long. V was clipped by 3 bases and J by 0 bases, with 24 bases between them. CDR3 coding DNA: TGTGCCAGCAGCGAGGGGGAGGGAGACACAATCGATACTAACTATGGCTACACCTTC. Amino acids: CASSEGEGDTIDTNYGYTF.

This chain connects TRBV2 to TRBJ1-6; D gene unclear. Looked up from germline, CDR1 is SNHLY and CDR2 is FYNNEI. Trimming took off 3 bases at V and 6 bases at J, with 18 bases between the two ends. CDR3 length: 17 amino acids. CDR3 nucleotides: TGTGCCAGCAGTGATGAGCAGGCGATATATACTAATTCACCCCTCCACTTT. Its protein is CASSDEQAIYTNSPLHF.